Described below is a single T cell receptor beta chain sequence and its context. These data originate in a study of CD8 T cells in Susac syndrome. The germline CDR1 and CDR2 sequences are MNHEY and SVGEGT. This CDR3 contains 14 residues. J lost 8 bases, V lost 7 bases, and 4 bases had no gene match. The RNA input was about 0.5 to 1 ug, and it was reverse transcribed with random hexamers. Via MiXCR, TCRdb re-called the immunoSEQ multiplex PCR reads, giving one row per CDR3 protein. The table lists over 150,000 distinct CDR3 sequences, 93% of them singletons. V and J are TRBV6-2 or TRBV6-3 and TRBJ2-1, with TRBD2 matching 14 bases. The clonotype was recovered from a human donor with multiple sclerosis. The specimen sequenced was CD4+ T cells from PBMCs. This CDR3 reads CASIGLAGGHEQFF. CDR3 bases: TGTGCCAGCATCGGACTAGCGGGGGGTCATGAGCAGTTCTTC.